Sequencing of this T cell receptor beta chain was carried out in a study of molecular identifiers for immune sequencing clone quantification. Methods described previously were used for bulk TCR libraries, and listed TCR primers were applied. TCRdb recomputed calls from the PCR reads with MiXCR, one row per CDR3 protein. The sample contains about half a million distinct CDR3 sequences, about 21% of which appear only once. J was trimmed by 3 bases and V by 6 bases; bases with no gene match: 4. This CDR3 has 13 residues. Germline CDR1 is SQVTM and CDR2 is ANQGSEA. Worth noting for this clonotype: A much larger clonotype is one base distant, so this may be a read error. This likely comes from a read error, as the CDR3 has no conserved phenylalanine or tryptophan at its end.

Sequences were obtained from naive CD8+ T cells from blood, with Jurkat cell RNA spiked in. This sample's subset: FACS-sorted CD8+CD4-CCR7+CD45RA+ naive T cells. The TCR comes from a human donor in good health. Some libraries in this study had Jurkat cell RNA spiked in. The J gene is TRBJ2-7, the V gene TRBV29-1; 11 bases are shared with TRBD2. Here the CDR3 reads CSVTTSGSYEQYI. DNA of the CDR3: TGCAGCGTAACAACTAGCGGGAGCTACGAGCAGTACATC.